This is a list of T cell receptor beta chains from one sample in a study of vaccination effects on CD4 cells after COVID-19. Repertoires were generated with immunoSEQ multiplex PCR, while TCRdb's copy carries only in-frame clones and drops some. The sample holds nearly 50,000 clones; about four fifths are singletons and the top ten take 4.5% to 5.5%. These TCRs are of unknown antigen specificity. Sequencing was performed on CD4+ T cells from PBMCs cultured without peptide, taken after COVID-19 vaccination. These receptor sequences come from a human donor who had a prior SARS-CoV-2 infection. Both conserved end residues are part of each CDR3. The order of the fields is V gene, CDR3 length, D gene, clone size, J gene, CDR3 DNA, CDR3 protein. A D gene is named only where the DNA matches it firmly. Clone sizes are given selectively: once, few, many, or a class where the clone is expanded.

TRBV4-3	15	.	.	TRBJ2-7	TGCGCCAGCAGCCAAGACGAAGGGTTCAGCTACGAGCAGTACTTC	CASSQDEGFSYEQYF
TRBV6-5	15	.	once	TRBJ1-6	TGTGCCAGCACTTTAGTGGGACCGAGAAATTCACCCCTCCACTTT	CASTLVGPRNSPLHF
TRBV5-1	15	TRBD1	.	TRBJ1-6	TGCGCCAGCAGTCCAGGGACAGGGATAGATTCACCCCTCCACTTT	CASSPGTGIDSPLHF
TRBV6-5	14	.	.	TRBJ2-3	TGTGCCAGCAGTTACACAGGTCCCACAGATACGCAGTATTTT	CASSYTGPTDTQYF
TRBV11-2	14	.	.	TRBJ1-5	TGTGTCAGCAGCCGGGGGACCCAGGGTCAGCCCCAGCATTTT	CVSSRGTQGQPQHF
TRBV7-9	16	.	.	TRBJ2-1	TGTGCCAGCAGCTTATTGTCTGTTGGGATAAACAATGAGCAGTTCTTC	CASSLLSVGINNEQFF
TRBV12-3/TRBV12-4	12	.	.	TRBJ1-5	TGTGCCAGCAGTTTGGGGAATCAGCCCCAGCATTTT	CASSLGNQPQHF
TRBV11-1	13	.	.	TRBJ1-2	TGTGCCAGCAGCTTTTCCACGCGCTATGGCTACACCTTC	CASSFSTRYGYTF
TRBV7-2	14	.	.	TRBJ1-1	TGTGCCAGCAGCCAAGGAGCAGGGAACACTGAAGCTTTCTTT	CASSQGAGNTEAFF
TRBV2	16	TRBD1	.	TRBJ2-7	TGTGCCAGCAGGGGGGGGACAGGGTTCGGCGCCTACGAGCAGTACTTC	CASRGGTGFGAYEQYF
TRBV6-5	16	.	.	TRBJ2-7	TGTGCCAGCAGTTACGCCGCGTCGGCCGCAGCCTACGAGCAGTACTTC	CASSYAASAAAYEQYF
TRBV7-9	14	.	.	TRBJ2-7	TGTGCCAGCAGCACGCGAGGAAACCACTACGAGCAGTACTTC	CASSTRGNHYEQYF
TRBV6-2/TRBV6-3	13	.	.	TRBJ1-5	TGTGCCAGCAGTTACGCCGACACTCAGCCCCAGCATTTT	CASSYADTQPQHF
TRBV2	15	TRBD1	few	TRBJ2-7	TGTGCCAGCAGTCAATGGACAGGGGGGTTATCCGAGCAGTACTTC	CASSQWTGGLSEQYF
TRBV2	13	.	.	TRBJ2-7	TGTGCCAGCGGAGTGTTAGGGATCTACGAGCAGTACTTC	CASGVLGIYEQYF
TRBV29-1	13	.	.	TRBJ2-4	TGCAGCGTTGAGACGCAGGCAAAAAACATTCAGTACTTC	CSVETQAKNIQYF
TRBV5-1	15	.	once	TRBJ2-1	TGCGCCAGCAGCATTAGCGGAGAGGGAAACAATGAGCAGTTCTTC	CASSISGEGNNEQFF
TRBV10-3	18	TRBD2	.	TRBJ2-1	TGTGCCATCAGCTCCGGACTAGCGGGGGGGCCGAGGTTTAATGAGCAGTTCTTC	CAISSGLAGGPRFNEQFF
TRBV27	16	TRBD2	.	TRBJ2-7	TGTGCCAGCAGTTTCGTCTTCGGGGGACTAGTGTCCAAGCAGTACTTC	CASSFVFGGLVSKQYF
TRBV7-3	15	TRBD2	.	TRBJ2-2	TGTGCCAGCAGCTTAAACGGACTAGCAGTCGGGGAGCTGTTTTTT	CASSLNGLAVGELFF
TRBV28	11	.	.	TRBJ1-2	TGTGCCAGCAGTTTTGCAGGGGGCTACACCTTC	CASSFAGGYTF
TRBV18	14	.	few	TRBJ2-3	TGTGCCAGCTCACCATCGGTCGACACAGATACGCAGTATTTT	CASSPSVDTDTQYF
TRBV6-5	15	TRBD1	.	TRBJ2-1	TGTGCCAGCAGGGTGGGACAGACACCTTTCAATGAGCAGTTCTTC	CASRVGQTPFNEQFF
TRBV7-9	14	.	few	TRBJ2-1	TGTGCCAGCAGCTCCGCATTATGGGGGGATGAGCAGTTCTTC	CASSSALWGDEQFF
TRBV10-3	16	TRBD1	.	TRBJ1-2	TGTGCCATCAGTGGCCCCGGACAGGGTGGAAGCTATGGCTACACCTTC	CAISGPGQGGSYGYTF
TRBV5-6	15	.	few	TRBJ1-4	TGTGCCAGCAGCCTCCCGGAGGGGATGGGTGAAAAACTGTTTTTT	CASSLPEGMGEKLFF
TRBV27	15	.	.	TRBJ1-5	TGTGCCAGCAGAAAGGAAGGGGGTGCCAATCAGCCCCAGCATTTT	CASRKEGGANQPQHF
TRBV18	14	.	.	TRBJ2-7	TGTGCCAGCTCACCGGGACTGGTCTCCTACGAGCAGTACTTC	CASSPGLVSYEQYF
TRBV7-8	17	TRBD2	.	TRBJ2-2	TGTGCCAGCAGCTTAGATCGAGCGGGGGTGAACACCGGGGAGCTGTTTTTT	CASSLDRAGVNTGELFF
TRBV5-4	16	TRBD1	.	TRBJ2-4	TGTGCCAGCAGCCCTGGGACAGGGGGAACCAAAAACATTCAGTACTTC	CASSPGTGGTKNIQYF
TRBV25-1	13	.	.	TRBJ2-7	TGTGCCAGCAGTGAATACCCCGGGGAAGAGCAGTACTTC	CASSEYPGEEQYF
TRBV25-1	14	.	.	TRBJ1-3	TGTGCCAGCAGTGTACCTGGCTCTGGAAACACCATATATTTT	CASSVPGSGNTIYF
TRBV7-3	14	.	.	TRBJ2-5	TGTGCCAGCAGCTTAACTCGAGACGTGGAGACCCAGTACTTC	CASSLTRDVETQYF
TRBV6-4	15	TRBD2	.	TRBJ2-3	TGTGCCAGCAGTGCGGTAGCGGGGGGCACAGATACGCAGTATTTT	CASSAVAGGTDTQYF
TRBV5-4	14	.	.	TRBJ1-3	TGTGCCACAGGCGACACATCGGCGGGAAACACCATATATTTT	CATGDTSAGNTIYF
TRBV29-1	15	TRBD1	.	TRBJ2-3	TGCAGCGTTGGCCTGGGGGGACAGGGGTTAGATACGCAGTATTTT	CSVGLGGQGLDTQYF
TRBV5-1	13	.	.	TRBJ1-1	TGCGCCAGCAGCTTGGAAGTAGACACTGAAGCTTTCTTT	CASSLEVDTEAFF
TRBV30	14	.	few	TRBJ1-1	TGTGCCTGGCTACCGGGACGGACGAACACTGAAGCTTTCTTT	CAWLPGRTNTEAFF
TRBV7-8	16	.	few	TRBJ2-3	TGTGCCAGCAGCTATGGGCGGGAACTGATCACAGATACGCAGTATTTT	CASSYGRELITDTQYF
TRBV2	14	TRBD2	.	TRBJ2-7	TGTGCCAGCAGTTATAGCGGGAGCTCCTACGAGCAGTACTTC	CASSYSGSSYEQYF
TRBV5-8	14	TRBD1	few	TRBJ2-7	TGTGCCAGCAGCTTGGGGACAGGAGTTTACGAGCAGTACTTC	CASSLGTGVYEQYF